This section outlines one T cell receptor beta chain sequence together with its context. Its antigen is as yet unknown. This sample is drawn from a study of T cell responses to AZD1222 COVID-19 vaccine. Germline V gene lookup returns CDR1 MGHRA and CDR2 YSYEKL. The V end was cut by 0 bases, the J end by 4 bases, with 10 bases between. CDR3 length: 15 amino acids. Method: immunoSEQ multiplex PCR; TCRdb's copy keeps in-frame clones and lacks some. The sample holds more than 250,000 clones, roughly 93% seen once. Study-wide results and limits: Reports say nearly half of spike-specific TCRs go after unmutated variant regions. The sample set comprised mostly white British donors with more females, and clonal diversity was possibly underestimated. Across spike, vaccine-associated CD4 TCRs were found, dominant at 160-218 and 743-854. Every sample of the repertoires postdated the peak T cell response.

The TCR was taken from an adult in good health. The V call is TRBV4-1, the J call TRBJ1-5; D ambiguous. Material: peripheral blood, obtained on day 0 of AZD1222 vaccination. CDR3 loop: CASSQEGPVNQPQHF. CDR3 coding DNA: TGCGCCAGCAGCCAAGAAGGGCCGGTAAATCAGCCCCAGCATTTT.